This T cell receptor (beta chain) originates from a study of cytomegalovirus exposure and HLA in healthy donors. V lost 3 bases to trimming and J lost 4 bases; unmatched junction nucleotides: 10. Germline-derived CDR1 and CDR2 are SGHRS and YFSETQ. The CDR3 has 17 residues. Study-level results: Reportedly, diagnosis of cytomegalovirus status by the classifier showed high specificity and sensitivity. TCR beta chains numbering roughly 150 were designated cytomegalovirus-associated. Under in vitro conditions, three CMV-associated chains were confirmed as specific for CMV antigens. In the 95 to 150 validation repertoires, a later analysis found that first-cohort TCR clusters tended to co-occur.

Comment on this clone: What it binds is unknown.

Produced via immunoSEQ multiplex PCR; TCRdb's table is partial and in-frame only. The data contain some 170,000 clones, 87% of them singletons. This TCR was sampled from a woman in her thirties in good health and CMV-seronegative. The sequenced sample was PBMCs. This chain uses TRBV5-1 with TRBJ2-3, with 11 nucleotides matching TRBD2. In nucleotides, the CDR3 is TGCGCCAGCAGCTCGCAACCGACTAGCGGGGTTTCAGATACGCAGTATTTT. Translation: CASSSQPTSGVSDTQYF.